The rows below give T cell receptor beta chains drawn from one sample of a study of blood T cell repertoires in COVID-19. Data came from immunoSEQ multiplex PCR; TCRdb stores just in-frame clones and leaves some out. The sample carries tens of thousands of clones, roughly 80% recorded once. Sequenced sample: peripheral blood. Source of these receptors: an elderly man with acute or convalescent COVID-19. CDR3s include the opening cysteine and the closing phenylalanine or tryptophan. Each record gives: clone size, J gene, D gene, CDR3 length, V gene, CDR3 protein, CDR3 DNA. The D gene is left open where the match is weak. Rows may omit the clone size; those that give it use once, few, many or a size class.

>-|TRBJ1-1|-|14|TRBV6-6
CASSYGLMNTEAFF
TGTGCCAGCAGTTACGGACTGATGAACACTGAAGCTTTCTTT
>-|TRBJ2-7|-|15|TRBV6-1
CASSEEEVSSYEQYF
TGTGCCAGCAGTGAAGAGGAGGTTAGCTCCTACGAGCAGTACTTC
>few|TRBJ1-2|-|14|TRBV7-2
CASSPQLDSDGYTF
TGTGCCAGCAGCCCCCAGTTGGACAGTGATGGCTACACCTTC
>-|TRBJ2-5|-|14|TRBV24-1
CATSQGGGQETQYF
TGTGCCACCAGTCAGGGTGGGGGGCAAGAGACCCAGTACTTC
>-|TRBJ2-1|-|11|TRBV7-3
CASSSSGWQFF
TGTGCCAGCAGCTCATCCGGGTGGCAGTTCTTC
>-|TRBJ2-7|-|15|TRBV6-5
CASSYGQYGMNEQYF
TGTGCCAGCAGTTACGGACAGTACGGCATGAACGAGCAGTACTTC
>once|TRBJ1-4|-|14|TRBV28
CASSLRGDAEKLFF
TGTGCCAGCAGTTTACGGGGTGATGCTGAAAAACTGTTTTTT
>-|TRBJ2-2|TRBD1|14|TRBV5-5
CASSARTGAGELFF
TGTGCCAGCAGCGCCCGGACAGGGGCCGGGGAGCTGTTTTTT
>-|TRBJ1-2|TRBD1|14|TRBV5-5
CASSAVGQGSGYTF
TGTGCCAGCAGCGCGGTAGGACAGGGGTCTGGCTACACCTTC
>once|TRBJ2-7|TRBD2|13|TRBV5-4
CASSPGREGEQYF
TGTGCCAGCAGCCCCGGGCGGGAGGGCGAGCAGTACTTC
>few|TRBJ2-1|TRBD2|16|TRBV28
CASSLVGTSGNNEQFF
TGTGCCAGCAGTTTGGTAGGGACTAGCGGAAACAATGAGCAGTTCTTC
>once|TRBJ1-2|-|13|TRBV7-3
CASSPGEGYGYTF
TGTGCCAGCAGCCCGGGGGAGGGCTATGGCTACACCTTC
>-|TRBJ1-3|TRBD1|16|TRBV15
CATDSEGQRRGNTIYF
TGTGCCACCGACTCTGAGGGACAGAGAAGAGGAAACACCATATATTTT
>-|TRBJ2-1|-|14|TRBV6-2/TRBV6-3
CASSYSLGIGEQFF
TGTGCCAGCAGTTACTCCCTAGGTATCGGTGAGCAGTTCTTC
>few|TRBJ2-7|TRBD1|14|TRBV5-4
CASSPGQGTVEQYF
TGTGCCAGCAGCCCGGGACAGGGGACCGTCGAGCAGTACTTC
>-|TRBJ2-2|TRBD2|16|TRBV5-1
CASSLGTSGTTGELFF
TGCGCCAGCAGCTTAGGGACTAGCGGGACGACCGGGGAGCTGTTTTTT